This T cell receptor beta chain was profiled in a study of spatial heterogeneity in lung cancer. Looking at the study overall: In cases with available follow-up PBMC samples, these were sequenced at a median of roughly two years after resection.

V shed 3 bases and J shed 1 base, with 4 bases lying between them. This CDR3 is built from 12 residues. Time point of the sample: blood at routine non-recurrence follow-up after resection. Without sorting, whole RNA was sequenced from tumor, nontumor lung or frozen PBMC. From the 5' RACE reads, TCRdb called clonotypes with MiXCR, one entry per CDR3 protein. The table records about 36,000 distinct CDR3 sequences, about 7.9% of them present only once. This clonotype has only a few counts. This receptor was identified in a male donor with early-stage non-small cell lung cancer. The specimen comprised PBMCs, sampled at follow-up. V usage is TRBV12-3 or TRBV12-4 and J usage is TRBJ2-7; D not certain. The CDR3 region is CASSFGSYEQYF. DNA for the CDR3: TGTGCCAGCAGTTTTGGGTCCTACGAGCAGTACTTC.